These 25 T cell receptor beta chains originate from one sample sequenced in a study of blood T cell repertoires in COVID-19. Clones were read by immunoSEQ multiplex PCR, and TCRdb kept only the in-frame ones, dropping some. The sample yields 65,000 to 80,000 clones, around 82% seen once. Sequences were obtained from peripheral blood. These receptors originate from a human donor in a cohort sampled during active COVID-19.

The CDR3 protein is CASSPDRLAGDGDTQYF. The DNA of the CDR3 is TGTGCCAGCAGCCCTGACAGACTAGCGGGGGACGGAGATACGCAGTATTTT. This rearrangement joins TRBV6-2 or TRBV6-3 to TRBJ2-3; 12 nucleotides align to TRBD2. The junction had 12 bases not matched to a gene; V was cut back by 6 bases and J by 5 bases. This CDR3 region has 17 residues. Germline CDR1 reads MNHEY; CDR2 reads SVGEGT.

This clone has just one count. The V call is TRBV28, the J call TRBJ2-3, with D perhaps TRBD1 (5 bases). The V gene's germline CDR1 is MDHEN and CDR2 SYDVKM. This CDR3 has 14 residues. V shed 6 bases and J shed 4 bases, with 14 bases lying between them. CDR3 bases: TGTGCCAGCAGCAATTGGGGCCAAGCAGATACGCAGTATTTT. Amino acid sequence: CASSNWGQADTQYF. Full variable domain (remainder filled in from reference TRBV28 and TRBJ2-3): DVKVTQSSRYLVKRTGEKVFLECVQDMDHENMFWYRQDPGLGLRLIYFSYDVKMKEKGDIPEGYSVSREKKERFSLILESASTNQTSMYLCASSNWGQADTQYFGPGTRLTVL.

The chain couples TRBV19 to TRBJ2-7; unclear D gene. There are 11 residues in the CDR3. Trimming cost V 5 bases and J 2 bases, with 4 bases left between them. The germline gives CDR1 LNHDA, CDR2 SQIVND (reference sequence). Here the CDR3 DNA reads TGTGCCAGTAGTCAGGCCTACGAGCAGTACTTC. It translates to CASSQAYEQYF.

The genes are TRBV4-1 and TRBJ1-1; TRBD1 agrees at 7 bases. V shed 0 bases, J shed 2 bases, and the junction held 9 bases outside the gene matches. This CDR3 is 17 amino acids long. Germline assignment: CDR1 MGHRA and CDR2 YSYEKL. The DNA of the CDR3 is TGCGCCAGCAGCCAAGACGGCGTGGGGGACAGAAACACTGAAGCTTTCTTT. It translates to CASSQDGVGDRNTEAFF.

The CDR3 here is CASARQGPYGYTF. CDR3 coding DNA: TGTGCCAGCGCTAGACAGGGACCCTATGGCTACACCTTC. The rearrangement links TRBV6-5 to TRBJ1-2; 7 bases line up with TRBD1. The germline CDR1 and CDR2 sequences are MNHEY and SVGAGI. The CDR3 runs to 13 residues. Trimming cost V 8 bases and J 4 bases; bases outside gene matches: 7.

V and J are TRBV14 and TRBJ2-7; TRBD2 agrees at 14 bases. V shed 3 bases and J 6 bases; nucleotides not matched to a gene: 4. Germline-derived CDR1 and CDR2 are SGHDN and FVKESK. The CDR3 length is 15 residues. The CDR3 loop is CASSHRTSGGREQYF. The CDR3, as DNA: TGTGCCAGCAGCCACCGGACTAGCGGGGGGCGCGAGCAGTACTTC.

The rearrangement joins TRBV6-6 to TRBJ2-5; D is perhaps TRBD1 (6 bases). Germline assignment: CDR1 MNHNY and CDR2 SVGAGI (reference sequence). The CDR3 covers 16 residues. Trimming took off 4 bases at V and 1 base at J, with 16 bases between the two ends. The DNA for the CDR3 is TGTGCCAGCAGTTCGCCCCAATCGGACAGCCAAGAGACCCAGTACTTC. Amino acids: CASSSPQSDSQETQYF.

The rearrangement links TRBV2 to TRBJ2-5; 13 nucleotides agree with TRBD2. V was pared by 6 bases and J by 1 base, with 11 bases of the junction left unmatched. The germline gives CDR1 SNHLY, CDR2 FYNNEI. The CDR3 has 18 amino acids. The CDR3 nucleotides are TGTGCCAGCAGCAAACCCCAGGGACTAGCGGGGCCCCAAGAGACCCAGTACTTC. Translated: CASSKPQGLAGPQETQYF.

The chain is built from TRBV7-3 and TRBJ2-2; weak D call: TRBD2 (5 bases). Germline CDR1 SGHTA, CDR2 FQGTGA. Trimming stripped 7 bases from V and 5 bases from J, with 14 bases between. The CDR3 totals 14 residues. CDR3 sequence (DNA): TGTGCCAGCAAGACTATGCCAGAAACCGGGGAGCTGTTTTTT. It codes for CASKTMPETGELFF. Full variable domain (outside the CDR3, taken from reference TRBV7-3 and TRBJ2-2): GAGVSQTPSNKVTEKGKYVELRCDPISGHTALYWYRQSLGQGPEFLIYFQGTGAADDSGLPNDRFFAVRPEGSVSTLKIQRTERGDSAVYLCASKTMPETGELFFGEGSRLTVL.

The rearrangement uses TRBV10-2 and TRBJ2-2, with 13 bases aligning to TRBD2. Germline assignment: CDR1 WSHSY and CDR2 SAAADI. This CDR3 region has 17 residues. V shed 6 bases and J 0 bases; nucleotides not matched to a gene: 4. This chain's CDR3 is CASRGLAGLTNTGELFF. The CDR3 nucleotides read TGCGCCAGCAGGGGACTAGCGGGGCTAACGAACACCGGGGAGCTGTTTTTT.

The chain couples TRBV28 to TRBJ2-7, with 10 nucleotides matching TRBD2. The CDR3 runs 14 residues. Germline V gene sequence: CDR1 MDHEN, CDR2 SYDVKM. After removal of 6 bases from V and 3 bases from J, the junction contained 5 bases not matched to a gene. CDR3 in DNA: TGTGCCAGCAGCCCTAGGACTAGCGGCTACGAGCAGTACTTC. Translating gives CASSPRTSGYEQYF.

The rearrangement uses TRBV6-5 and TRBJ1-1; D remains ambiguous. V dropped 4 bases and J dropped 10 bases, with 25 bases sitting between them. This CDR3 spans 16 amino acids. Germline CDR1 is MNHEY and CDR2 is SVGAGI. CDR3 protein: CASSFLTGSSYLVAFF. The CDR3 DNA reads as TGTGCCAGCAGTTTCCTGACGGGTTCTTCATACCTGGTAGCTTTCTTT.

The chain employs TRBV19 and TRBJ2-1, with TRBD1 as a possible D gene (8 bases). This CDR3 is built from 15 residues. Germline V gene sequence: CDR1 LNHDA, CDR2 SQIVND (reference sequence). Trimming stripped 8 bases from V and 4 bases from J, with 18 bases between. Here the CDR3 reads CASSSGTGRYNEQFF. CDR3 nucleotides: TGTGCCAGTTCAAGCGGGACAGGAAGATACAATGAGCAGTTCTTC.

This clone appeared a few times. The rearrangement uses TRBV19 and TRBJ1-1; 7 bases align to TRBD1. This CDR3 has 15 residues. Germline CDR1 reads LNHDA; CDR2 reads SQIVND (reference sequence). The V and J ends lost 6 bases and 1 base, in that order; junction bases with no gene match: 8. The CDR3 loop is CASSRQGRGNTEAFF. CDR3 sequence (DNA): TGTGCCAGTAGCAGACAGGGAAGGGGGAACACTGAAGCTTTCTTT. Supplemented by reference TRBV19 and TRBJ1-1, the full variable domain reads DGGITQSPKYLFRKEGQNVTLSCEQNLNHDAMYWYRQDPGQGLRLIYYSQIVNDFQKGDIAEGYSVSREKKESFPLTVTSAQKNPTAFYLCASSRQGRGNTEAFFGQGTRLTVV.

V and J are TRBV7-9 and TRBJ2-1; D is perhaps TRBD2 (6 bases). With 5 bases removed from V and 4 bases from J, the gap between germline ends came to 18 bases. Germline V lookup: CDR1 SEHNR, CDR2 FQNEAQ (reference sequence). The CDR3 is 16 amino acids. The CDR3 DNA is TGTGCCAGCAGCCCGAAGGCGGGGATTCGATACAATGAGCAGTTCTTC. It yields the protein CASSPKAGIRYNEQFF.

The gene calls are TRBV15 and TRBJ2-3; TRBD2 matches at 12 bases. This CDR3 comprises 20 residues. After removal of 0 bases from V and 4 bases from J, the junction contained 14 bases not matched to a gene. CDR1 LNHNV and CDR2 YYDKDF come from the germline V gene (reference sequence). The chain's CDR3 is CATSRDLRLAGATSSDTQYF. CDR3 nucleotides: TGTGCCACCAGCAGAGATCTAAGACTAGCGGGGGCCACCTCTTCAGATACGCAGTATTTT.

This clone came up once. The J gene is TRBJ1-1, the V gene TRBV5-1; 8 nucleotides line up with TRBD1. The CDR3 has 15 residues. V shed 0 bases and J 1 base; nucleotides not matched to a gene: 2. Germline V gene lookup returns CDR1 SGHRS and CDR2 YFSETQ. CDR3 nucleotide sequence: TGCGCCAGCAGCTTGGGGACAGGGAAGAACACTGAAGCTTTCTTT. Its protein product is CASSLGTGKNTEAFF.

This chain uses TRBV19 with TRBJ1-1; 9 bases match TRBD1. Germline loops: CDR1 LNHDA, CDR2 SQIVND (reference sequence). The CDR3 has 15 residues. The ends lost 4 bases at V and 5 bases at J; junction bases unmatched: 8. The CDR3 loop reads CASSTRQGVNTEAFF. The CDR3, as DNA: TGTGCCAGTAGTACGAGACAGGGGGTTAATACTGAAGCTTTCTTT.

In this sample, this clone turned up a few times. This chain uses TRBV28 with TRBJ1-1; D may be TRBD1 (5 bases). CDR1 is MDHEN and CDR2 is SYDVKM in the germline V gene. With 8 bases removed from V and 6 bases from J, the gap between germline ends came to 22 bases. This CDR3 has 15 amino acids. DNA of the CDR3: TGTGCCAGCCCTCCCCTGGTCAGGGTTCGGTCTGAAGCTTTCTTT. This codes for CASPPLVRVRSEAFF.

The chain combines TRBV11-3 with TRBJ2-1; 9 positions match TRBD1. Trimming cost V 5 bases and J 9 bases; bases outside gene matches: 14. Germline CDR1 is SGHNT and CDR2 is YENEEA. The CDR3 is made up of 16 amino acids. CDR3 region: CASSTGQGRVYGEQFF. The CDR3 DNA sequence: TGTGCCAGCAGCACCGGACAGGGGAGGGTTTATGGTGAGCAGTTCTTC.

This clone appeared a single time. This chain connects TRBV5-5 to TRBJ1-5; the match to TRBD1 covers 9 bases. The V segment lost 2 bases and the J segment 5 bases; nucleotides outside the gene matches: 5. Germline V lookup: CDR1 SGHKS, CDR2 YYEKEE (reference sequence). The length of the CDR3 is 15 residues. The CDR3 is CASSFTGTGYQPQHF. For the CDR3, the DNA is TGTGCCAGCAGCTTTACCGGGACAGGGTATCAGCCCCAGCATTTT.

The rearrangement joins TRBV5-1 to TRBJ1-1; TRBD1 matches at 7 bases. The length of the CDR3 is 13 residues. Trimming removed 0 bases from V and 8 bases from J; junction bases left unmatched: 4. Per germline, CDR1 SGHRS and CDR2 YFSETQ. The CDR3 nucleotides are TGCGCCAGCAGCTTGGACCCGACAGGGGAAGCTTTCTTT. Translation gives CASSLDPTGEAFF. Complete variable domain (other parts from reference TRBV5-1 and TRBJ1-1): KAGVTQTPRYLIKTRGQQVTLSCSPISGHRSVSWYQQTPGQGLQFLFEYFSETQRNKGNFPGRFSGRQFSNSRSEMNVSTLELGDSALYLCASSLDPTGEAFFGQGTRLTVV.

The chain uses TRBV9 and TRBJ2-1; D unclear. The V end was cut by 0 bases, the J end by 4 bases, with 8 bases between. CDR1 SGDLS and CDR2 YYNGEE come from the germline V gene. This CDR3 is built from 14 residues. The CDR3 bases are TGTGCCAGCAGCGTAGTGAGCCATTACAATGAGCAGTTCTTC. Its protein product is CASSVVSHYNEQFF.

The chain combines TRBV3-1 (or the pseudogene TRBV3-2) with TRBJ2-7, with a weak D call TRBD1 (6 bases). The CDR3 has 15 residues. Trimming removed 0 bases at V and 3 bases at J, with 12 bases between. CDR1 and CDR2 (germline): LGHDT, YNNKEL (reference sequence). The CDR3: CASSQDRAGDYEQYF. The CDR3 DNA sequence: TGTGCCAGCAGCCAAGATCGGGCAGGGGACTACGAGCAGTACTTC.

The chain recombines TRBV19 with TRBJ2-1; weak D call: TRBD1 (5 bases). Looked up from germline, CDR1 is LNHDA and CDR2 is SQIVND (reference sequence). This CDR3 is 14 amino acids long. Trimming removed 0 bases at V and 6 bases at J, with 9 bases between. The CDR3 loop is CASSIDSRVNEQFF. CDR3 bases: TGTGCCAGTAGTATAGATAGCAGGGTCAATGAGCAGTTCTTC.